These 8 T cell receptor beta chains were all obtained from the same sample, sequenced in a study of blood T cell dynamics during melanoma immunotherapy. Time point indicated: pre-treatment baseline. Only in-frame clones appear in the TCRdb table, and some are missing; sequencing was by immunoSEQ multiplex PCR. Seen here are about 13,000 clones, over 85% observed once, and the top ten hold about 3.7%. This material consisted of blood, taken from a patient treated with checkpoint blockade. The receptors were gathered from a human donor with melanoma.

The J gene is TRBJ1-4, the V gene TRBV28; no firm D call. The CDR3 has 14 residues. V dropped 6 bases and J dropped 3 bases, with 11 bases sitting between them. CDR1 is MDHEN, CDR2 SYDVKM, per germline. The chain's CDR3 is CASRPGGPNEKLFF. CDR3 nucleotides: TGTGCCAGCAGGCCCGGTGGCCCTAATGAAAAACTGTTTTTT.

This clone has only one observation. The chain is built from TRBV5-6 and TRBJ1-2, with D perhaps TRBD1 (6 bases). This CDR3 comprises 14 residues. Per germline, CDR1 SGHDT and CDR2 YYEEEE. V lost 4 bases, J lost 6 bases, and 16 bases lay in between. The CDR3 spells CASSLGQPRNGYTF. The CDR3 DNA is TGTGCCAGCAGCCTTGGACAGCCTAGAAATGGCTACACCTTC. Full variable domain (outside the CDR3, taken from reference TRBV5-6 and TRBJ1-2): DAGVTQSPTHLIKTRGQQVTLRCSPKSGHDTVSWYQQALGQGPQFIFQYYEEEERQRGNFPDRFSGHQFPNYSSELNVNALLLGDSALYLCASSLGQPRNGYTFGSGTRLTVV.

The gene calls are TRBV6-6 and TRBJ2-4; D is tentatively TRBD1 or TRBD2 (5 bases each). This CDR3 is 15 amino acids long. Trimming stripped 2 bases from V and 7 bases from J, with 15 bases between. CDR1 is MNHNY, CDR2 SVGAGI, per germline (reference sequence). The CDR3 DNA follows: TGTGCCAGCAGTTACGAGGGGCTGATCGGGAACATTCAGTACTTC. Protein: CASSYEGLIGNIQYF.

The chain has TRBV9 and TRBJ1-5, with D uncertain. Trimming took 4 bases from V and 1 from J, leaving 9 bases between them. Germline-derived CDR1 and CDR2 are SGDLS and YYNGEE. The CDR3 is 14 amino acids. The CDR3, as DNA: TGTGCCAGCAGCTTAGGGCGGAGCAATCAGCCCCAGCATTTT. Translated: CASSLGRSNQPQHF. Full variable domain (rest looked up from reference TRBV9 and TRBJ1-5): DSGVTQTPKHLITATGQRVTLRCSPRSGDLSVYWYQQSLDQGLQFLIQYYNGEERAKGNILERFSAQQFPDLHSELNLSSLELGDSALYFCASSLGRSNQPQHFGDGTRLSIL.

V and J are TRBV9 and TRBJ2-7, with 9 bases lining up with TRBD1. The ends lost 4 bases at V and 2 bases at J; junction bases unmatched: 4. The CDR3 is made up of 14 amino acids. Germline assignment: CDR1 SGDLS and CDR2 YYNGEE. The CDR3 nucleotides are TGTGCCAGCAGCCTCCGGACAGGGGCCTACGAGCAGTACTTC. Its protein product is CASSLRTGAYEQYF.

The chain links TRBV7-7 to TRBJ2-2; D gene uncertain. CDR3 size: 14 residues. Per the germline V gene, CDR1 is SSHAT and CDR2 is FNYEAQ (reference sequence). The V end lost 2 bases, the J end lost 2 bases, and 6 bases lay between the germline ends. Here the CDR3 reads CASSLSENTGELFF. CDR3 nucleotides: TGTGCCAGCAGCTTATCAGAAAACACCGGGGAGCTGTTTTTT.

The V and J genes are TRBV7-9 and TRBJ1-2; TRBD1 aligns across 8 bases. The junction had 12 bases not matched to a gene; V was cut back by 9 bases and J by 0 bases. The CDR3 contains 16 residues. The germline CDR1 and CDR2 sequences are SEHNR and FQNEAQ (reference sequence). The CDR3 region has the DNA TGTGCCAGTGCTACCCACAGGGGGAGAGCTAACTATGGCTACACCTTC. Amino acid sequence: CASATHRGRANYGYTF.

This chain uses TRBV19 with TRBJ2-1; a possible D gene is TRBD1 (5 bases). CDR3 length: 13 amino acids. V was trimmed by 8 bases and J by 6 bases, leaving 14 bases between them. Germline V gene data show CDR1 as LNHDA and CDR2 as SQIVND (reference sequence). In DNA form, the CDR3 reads TGTGCCAGTGATAGGGGCCAGGGCAATGAGCAGTTCTTC. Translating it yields CASDRGQGNEQFF. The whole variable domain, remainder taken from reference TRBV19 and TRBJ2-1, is DGGITQSPKYLFRKEGQNVTLSCEQNLNHDAMYWYRQDPGQGLRLIYYSQIVNDFQKGDIAEGYSVSREKKESFPLTVTSAQKNPTAFYLCASDRGQGNEQFFGPGTRLTVL.